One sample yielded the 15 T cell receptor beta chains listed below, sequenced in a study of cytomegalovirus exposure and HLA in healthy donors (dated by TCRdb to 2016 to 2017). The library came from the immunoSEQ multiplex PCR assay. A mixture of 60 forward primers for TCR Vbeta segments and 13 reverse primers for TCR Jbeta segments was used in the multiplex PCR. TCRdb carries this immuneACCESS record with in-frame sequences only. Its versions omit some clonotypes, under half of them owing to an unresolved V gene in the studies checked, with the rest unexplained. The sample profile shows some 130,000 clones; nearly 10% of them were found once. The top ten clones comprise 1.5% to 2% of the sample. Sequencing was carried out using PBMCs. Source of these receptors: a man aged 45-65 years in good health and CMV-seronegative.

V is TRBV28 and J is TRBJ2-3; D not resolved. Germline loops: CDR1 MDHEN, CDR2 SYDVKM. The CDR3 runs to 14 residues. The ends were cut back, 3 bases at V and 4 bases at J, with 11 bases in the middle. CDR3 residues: CASSFGGGADTQYF. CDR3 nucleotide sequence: TGTGCCAGCAGTTTTGGTGGCGGCGCAGATACGCAGTATTTT.

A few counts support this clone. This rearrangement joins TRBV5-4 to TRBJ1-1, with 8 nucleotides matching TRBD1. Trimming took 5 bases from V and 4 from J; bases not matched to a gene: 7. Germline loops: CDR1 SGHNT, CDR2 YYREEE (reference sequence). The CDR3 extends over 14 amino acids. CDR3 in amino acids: CASRDDRGFTEAFF. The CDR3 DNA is TGTGCCAGCAGAGACGACAGGGGCTTCACTGAAGCTTTCTTT.

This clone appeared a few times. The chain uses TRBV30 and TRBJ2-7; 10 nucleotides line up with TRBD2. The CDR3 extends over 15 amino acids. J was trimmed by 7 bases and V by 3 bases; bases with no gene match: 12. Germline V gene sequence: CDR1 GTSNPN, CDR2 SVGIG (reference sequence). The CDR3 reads CAWRGTSVRGGEQYF. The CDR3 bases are TGTGCCTGGAGGGGGACTAGCGTGCGGGGTGGGGAGCAGTACTTC.

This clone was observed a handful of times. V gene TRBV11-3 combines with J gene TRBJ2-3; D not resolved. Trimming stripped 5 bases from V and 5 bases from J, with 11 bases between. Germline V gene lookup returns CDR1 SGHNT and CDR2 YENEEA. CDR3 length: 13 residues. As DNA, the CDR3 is TGTGCCAGCAGCCCGTTTGCGCAAGATACGCAGTATTTT. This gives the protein CASSPFAQDTQYF.

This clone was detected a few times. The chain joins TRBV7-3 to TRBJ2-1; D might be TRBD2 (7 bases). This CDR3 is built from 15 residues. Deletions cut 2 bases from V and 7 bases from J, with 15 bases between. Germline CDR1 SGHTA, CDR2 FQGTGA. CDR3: CASSLGGGATNEQFF. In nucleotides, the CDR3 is TGTGCCAGCAGCTTAGGAGGGGGGGCTACTAATGAGCAGTTCTTC.

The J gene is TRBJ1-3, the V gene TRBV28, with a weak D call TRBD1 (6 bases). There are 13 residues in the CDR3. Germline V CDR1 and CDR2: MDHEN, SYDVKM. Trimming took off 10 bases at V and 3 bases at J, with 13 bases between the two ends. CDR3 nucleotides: TGTGCCACCTACAGGGTGGATGGAAACACCATATATTTT. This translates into CATYRVDGNTIYF. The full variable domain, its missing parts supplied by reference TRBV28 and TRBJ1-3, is DVKVTQSSRYLVKRTGEKVFLECVQDMDHENMFWYRQDPGLGLRLIYFSYDVKMKEKGDIPEGYSVSREKKERFSLILESASTNQTSMYLCATYRVDGNTIYFGEGSWLTVV.

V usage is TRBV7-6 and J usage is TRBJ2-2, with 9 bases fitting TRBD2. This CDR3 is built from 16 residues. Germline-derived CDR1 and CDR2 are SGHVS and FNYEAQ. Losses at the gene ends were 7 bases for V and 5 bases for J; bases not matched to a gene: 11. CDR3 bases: TGTGCCAGCAACCTAGAGGGTCTAGCGGGAACCGGGGAGCTGTTTTTT. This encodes CASNLEGLAGTGELFF.

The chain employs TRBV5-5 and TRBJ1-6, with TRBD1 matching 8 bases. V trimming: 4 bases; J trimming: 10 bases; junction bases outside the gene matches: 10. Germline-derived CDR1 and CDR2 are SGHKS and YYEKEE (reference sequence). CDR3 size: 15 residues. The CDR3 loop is CASSPQGASGSPLHF. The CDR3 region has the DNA TGTGCCAGCAGCCCCCAGGGGGCCTCAGGGTCACCCCTCCACTTT.

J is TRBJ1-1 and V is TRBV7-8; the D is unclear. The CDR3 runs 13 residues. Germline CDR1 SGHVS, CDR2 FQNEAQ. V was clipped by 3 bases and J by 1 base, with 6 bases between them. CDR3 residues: CASSLIENTEAFF. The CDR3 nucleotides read TGTGCCAGCAGCTTGATAGAGAACACTGAAGCTTTCTTT.

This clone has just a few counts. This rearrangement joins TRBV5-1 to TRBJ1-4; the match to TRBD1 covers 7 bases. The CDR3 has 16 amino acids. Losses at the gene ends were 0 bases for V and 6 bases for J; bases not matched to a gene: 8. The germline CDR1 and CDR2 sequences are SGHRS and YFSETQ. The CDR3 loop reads CASSLAGAGGDEKLFF. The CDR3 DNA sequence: TGCGCCAGCAGCTTGGCCGGGGCAGGGGGTGATGAAAAACTGTTTTTT.

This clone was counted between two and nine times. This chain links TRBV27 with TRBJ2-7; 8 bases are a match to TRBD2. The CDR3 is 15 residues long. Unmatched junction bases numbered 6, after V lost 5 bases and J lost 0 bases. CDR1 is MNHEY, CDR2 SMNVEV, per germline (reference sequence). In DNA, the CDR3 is TGTGCCAGCAGTCATTTAGCGGGATACTCCTACGAGCAGTACTTC. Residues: CASSHLAGYSYEQYF.

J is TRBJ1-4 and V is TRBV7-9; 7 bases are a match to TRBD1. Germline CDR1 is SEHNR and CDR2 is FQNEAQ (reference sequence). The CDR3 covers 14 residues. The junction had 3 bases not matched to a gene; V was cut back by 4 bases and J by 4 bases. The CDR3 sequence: CASSSGQNNEKLFF. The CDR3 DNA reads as TGTGCCAGCAGCTCGGGACAGAATAATGAAAAACTGTTTTTT. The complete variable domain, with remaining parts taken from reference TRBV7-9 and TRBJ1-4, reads DTGVSQNPRHKITKRGQNVTFRCDPISEHNRLYWYRQTLGQGPEFLTYFQNEAQLEKSRLLSDRFSAERPKGSFSTLEIQRTEQGDSAMYLCASSSGQNNEKLFFGSGTQLSVL.

This CDR3 is CASSGPGGEQYF. In nucleotides, the CDR3 is TGTGCCAGCAGTGGTCCCGGGGGAGAGCAGTACTTC. The rearrangement uses TRBV6-1 and TRBJ2-7, with a tentative D call TRBD2 (6 bases). Germline values: CDR1 MNHNS, CDR2 SASEGT. This CDR3 is 12 amino acids long. The V and J ends lost 4 bases and 7 bases respectively, with 11 bases between them.

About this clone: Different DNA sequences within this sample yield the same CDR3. DNA for the CDR3: TGTGCCAGCAGCGAATTAAGGGGCTATATTACCGGGGAGCTGTTTTTT. This translates into CASSELRGYITGELFF. The chain carries TRBV6-1 and TRBJ2-2; tentatively, D is TRBD1 (5 bases). V lost 6 bases and J lost 5, with 19 bases in between. This CDR3 is built from 16 residues. From germline, CDR1 is MNHNS and CDR2 SASEGT.

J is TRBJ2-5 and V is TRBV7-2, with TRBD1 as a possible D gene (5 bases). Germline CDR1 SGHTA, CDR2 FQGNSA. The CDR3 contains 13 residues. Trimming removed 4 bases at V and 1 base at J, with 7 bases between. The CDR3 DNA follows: TGTGCCAGCAGCTGGACACTCCAAGAGACCCAGTACTTC. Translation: CASSWTLQETQYF.